The 21 T cell receptor beta chains below were found in one sample sequenced in a study of cytomegalovirus exposure and HLA in healthy donors. PCR used 60 Vbeta primers and 13 Jbeta primers. The assay was immunoSEQ multiplex PCR, and TCRdb's table has in-frame clones only and misses some. Counted here are 170,000 or so clones, around 72% occurring once; the ten biggest clones make up 2.5% to 3.5%. Sample: PBMCs. The receptors stem from a woman aged 45-59 years in good health and CMV-seropositive.

This chain's CDR3 is CASSQGVGGYEQYF. The DNA of the CDR3 is TGTGCCAGCAGCCAAGGGGTAGGGGGCTACGAGCAGTACTTC. The V call is TRBV5-6, the J call TRBJ2-7; the D gene is possibly TRBD1 (6 bases). V was clipped by 4 bases and J by 3 bases, with 14 bases between them. CDR3 length equals 14 residues. Germline CDR1 is SGHDT and CDR2 is YYEEEE. The whole variable domain, filled in from reference TRBV5-6 and TRBJ2-7, reads DAGVTQSPTHLIKTRGQQVTLRCSPKSGHDTVSWYQQALGQGPQFIFQYYEEEERQRGNFPDRFSGHQFPNYSSELNVNALLLGDSALYLCASSQGVGGYEQYFGPGTRLTVT.

This chain connects TRBV29-1 to TRBJ1-3; D unresolved. The CDR3 is 11 amino acids. Trimming pared 7 bases from V and 0 bases from J, leaving 4 bases between. The germline V gene encodes CDR1 SQVTM and CDR2 ANQGSEA. The CDR3 DNA is TGCAGCGGGCACTCTGGAAACACCATATATTTT. It codes for CSGHSGNTIYF. Full variable domain (rest looked up from reference TRBV29-1 and TRBJ1-3): SAVISQKPSRDICQRGTSLTIQCQVDSQVTMMFWYRQQPGQSLTLIATANQGSEATYESGFVIDKFPISRPNLTFSTLTVSNMSPEDSSIYLCSGHSGNTIYFGEGSWLTVV.

V and J are TRBV19 and TRBJ1-2; the D is unclear. The ends were cut back, 6 bases at V and 4 bases at J, with 15 bases in the middle. The CDR3 runs to 14 residues. The germline gives CDR1 LNHDA, CDR2 SQIVND (reference sequence). The CDR3 nucleotides are TGTGCCAGTAGACCCCGGGAGCCGAGCTATGGCTACACCTTC. Translation gives CASRPREPSYGYTF.

This clone has only a few counts. The chain links TRBV7-3 to TRBJ2-1; 13 bases fit TRBD2. The trim removed 5 bases at V and 7 bases at J, leaving 8 bases unmatched. The CDR3 is made up of 16 amino acids. Germline lookup yields CDR1 SGHTA and CDR2 FQGTGA. CDR3 in DNA: TGTGCCAGCAGCAGGACTAGCGGGAGATTGGGAAATGAGCAGTTCTTC. This encodes CASSRTSGRLGNEQFF.

The chain has TRBV19 and TRBJ1-2, with D unclear. This CDR3 contains 13 residues. CDR1 and CDR2 from the germline V gene are LNHDA and SQIVND (reference sequence). Trimming removed 7 bases at V and 4 bases at J, with 13 bases between. The CDR3 region has the DNA TGTGCCAGTAATCGGTTGGGAGGCTATGGCTACACCTTC. Translating it yields CASNRLGGYGYTF.

The chain is built from TRBV7-2 and TRBJ2-2; 9 nucleotides match TRBD2. V was pared by 5 bases and J by 5 bases, with 9 bases of the junction left unmatched. This CDR3 comprises 16 residues. The germline V gene encodes CDR1 SGHTA and CDR2 FQGNSA. DNA of the CDR3: TGTGCCAGCAGCCCCCGGGCTAGCGGGACTACCGGGGAGCTGTTTTTT. Its translation: CASSPRASGTTGELFF. Full variable domain (rest looked up from reference TRBV7-2 and TRBJ2-2): GAGVSQSPSNKVTEKGKDVELRCDPISGHTALYWYRQSLGQGLEFLIYFQGNSAPDKSGLPSDRFSAERTGGSVSTLTIQRTQQEDSAVYLCASSPRASGTTGELFFGEGSRLTVL.

Here the CDR3 reads CASRNRGETQYF. The CDR3 DNA is TGTGCCAGCAGAAACAGGGGAGAGACCCAGTACTTC. The rearrangement uses TRBV28 and TRBJ2-5, with TRBD1 identical over 7 bases. Germline V gene sequence: CDR1 MDHEN, CDR2 SYDVKM. The CDR3 is 12 residues long. Germline trimming cut 6 bases from V and 4 bases from J; bases unmatched to any gene: 2. Using reference TRBV28 and TRBJ2-5 for the parts outside the CDR3, the full variable domain is DVKVTQSSRYLVKRTGEKVFLECVQDMDHENMFWYRQDPGLGLRLIYFSYDVKMKEKGDIPEGYSVSREKKERFSLILESASTNQTSMYLCASRNRGETQYFGPGTRLLVL.

The gene calls are TRBV19 and TRBJ2-1, with TRBD2 identical over 9 bases. CDR3 length: 15 amino acids. Germline loops: CDR1 LNHDA, CDR2 SQIVND (reference sequence). J lost 8 bases, V lost 3 bases, and 8 bases had no gene match. The CDR3 nucleotides read TGTGCCAGTAGTATCCTGGCGGGAGGGCCCCATGAGCAGTTCTTC. This gives the protein CASSILAGGPHEQFF.

This chain connects TRBV18 to TRBJ2-2; 9 positions match TRBD2. The germline V gene encodes CDR1 KGHSH and CDR2 LQKENI. With V trimmed by 5 bases and J by 1 base, 8 bases remained unmatched. The CDR3 loop spans 17 amino acids. The CDR3 loop is CASSARLAVVNTGELFF. The CDR3 coding sequence is TGTGCCAGCTCAGCTCGACTAGCGGTAGTGAACACCGGGGAGCTGTTTTTT.

The chain carries TRBV2 and TRBJ2-7, with D perhaps TRBD1 (5 bases). The CDR3 has 15 amino acids. V dropped 5 bases and J dropped 2 bases, with 16 bases sitting between them. Germline CDR1 and CDR2: SNHLY and FYNNEI. The CDR3 DNA is TGTGCCAGCAGTCCCCGAGACAGATTGACCTACGAGCAGTACTTC. Translated: CASSPRDRLTYEQYF.

The rearrangement joins TRBV7-9 to TRBJ1-2, with D unclear. CDR1 and CDR2 from the germline V gene are SEHNR and FQNEAQ (reference sequence). CDR3 length: 14 residues. V was trimmed by 4 bases and J by 10 bases, leaving 19 bases between them. The CDR3: CASSSGSHLVSYTF. CDR3 nucleotide sequence: TGTGCCAGCAGCTCCGGGTCTCACCTAGTCTCCTACACCTTC.

The rearrangement links TRBV5-4 to TRBJ2-7; 12 nucleotides line up with TRBD2. The CDR3 totals 17 residues. CDR1 is SGHNT and CDR2 is YYREEE in the germline V gene (reference sequence). V gave up 4 bases and J gave up 3 bases; unmatched junction bases: 11. CDR3 bases: TGTGCCAGCAGCAATCGCGGGACTAGCGGGCTGGGCTACGAGCAGTACTTC. Protein product: CASSNRGTSGLGYEQYF.

This chain links TRBV28 with TRBJ1-2; perhaps TRBD1 as D (6 bases). This CDR3 is 15 amino acids long. Trimming took 5 bases from V and 4 from J, leaving 17 bases between them. Germline V lookup: CDR1 MDHEN, CDR2 SYDVKM. CDR3 residues: CASSPGTLGGYGYTF. The DNA of the CDR3 is TGTGCCAGCAGTCCCGGGACACTTGGGGGCTATGGCTACACCTTC.

The chain joins TRBV19 to TRBJ1-4, with 7 positions matching TRBD1. Germline CDR1 and CDR2: LNHDA and SQIVND (reference sequence). CDR3 size: 15 residues. V lost 5 bases and J lost 1; bases outside the gene matches: 4. For the CDR3, the DNA is TGTGCCAGTAGTCCCTGGGACAGAACTAATGAAAAACTGTTTTTT. Amino acid sequence: CASSPWDRTNEKLFF.

This sequence joins TRBV7-9 and TRBJ1-1; D may be TRBD1 (5 bases). The V end lost 5 bases, the J end lost 0 bases, and 10 bases lay between the germline ends. This CDR3 is built from 14 residues. CDR1 and CDR2 (germline): SEHNR, FQNEAQ (reference sequence). CDR3 sequence (DNA): TGTGCCAGCAGCAAGGACACCTTGAACACTGAAGCTTTCTTT. Translation: CASSKDTLNTEAFF.

V gene TRBV6-1 combines with J gene TRBJ2-1; TRBD2 aligns across 15 bases. With V trimmed by 3 bases and J by 6 bases, 12 bases remained unmatched. The CDR3 is 19 amino acids. Germline V gene lookup returns CDR1 MNHNS and CDR2 SASEGT. CDR3 coding DNA: TGTGCCAGCAGTGACCCCGGACTAGCGGGAGGGCAGCGGTTCAATGAGCAGTTCTTC. Protein: CASSDPGLAGGQRFNEQFF.

The chain carries TRBV28 and TRBJ2-2; tentative D call: TRBD1 (6 bases). The CDR3 runs 15 residues. CDR1 and CDR2 (germline): MDHEN, SYDVKM. V lost 1 base to trimming and J lost 3 bases, with 9 bases between them. CDR3 sequence (DNA): TGTGCCAGCAGTTTATTCCCAGGGGACACCGGGGAGCTGTTTTTT. Its protein product is CASSLFPGDTGELFF.

In its sample, this clone was seen a few times. The chain links TRBV5-6 to TRBJ2-5; 12 bases fit TRBD2. V shed 4 bases and J 2 bases; nucleotides not matched to a gene: 3. Germline V gene data show CDR1 as SGHDT and CDR2 as YYEEEE. The CDR3 length is 15 residues. The CDR3 nucleotides read TGTGCCAGCAGCCAAGGACTAGCGGGGCAAGAGACCCAGTACTTC. It yields the protein CASSQGLAGQETQYF.

The chain carries TRBV5-1 and TRBJ1-1, with TRBD1 matching 9 bases. Looked up from germline, CDR1 is SGHRS and CDR2 is YFSETQ. The CDR3 spans 14 residues. J gave up 4 bases and V 2 bases, and 3 bases lay outside the gene matches. CDR3 DNA sequence: TGCGCCAGCAGCTTTTGGGACAGGGCCACTGAAGCTTTCTTT. The encoded protein is CASSFWDRATEAFF.

The chain links TRBV27 to TRBJ2-1; D remains ambiguous. CDR1 is MNHEY, CDR2 SMNVEV, per germline (reference sequence). The germline V and J ends were trimmed by 4 bases and 0 bases, with 13 bases remaining between them. The CDR3 covers 16 residues. CDR3 DNA: TGTGCCAGCAGTTGGGCGTGGATCAGCTCCTACAATGAGCAGTTCTTC. It translates to CASSWAWISSYNEQFF.

The chain links TRBV6-4 to TRBJ2-2; D is ambiguous. Trimming took off 0 bases at V and 4 bases at J, with 6 bases between the two ends. Per the germline V gene, CDR1 is MRHNA and CDR2 is SNTAGT. This CDR3 comprises 14 residues. CDR3 loop: CASSDSGSTGELFF. CDR3 DNA: TGTGCCAGCAGTGACTCGGGCAGCACCGGGGAGCTGTTTTTT.